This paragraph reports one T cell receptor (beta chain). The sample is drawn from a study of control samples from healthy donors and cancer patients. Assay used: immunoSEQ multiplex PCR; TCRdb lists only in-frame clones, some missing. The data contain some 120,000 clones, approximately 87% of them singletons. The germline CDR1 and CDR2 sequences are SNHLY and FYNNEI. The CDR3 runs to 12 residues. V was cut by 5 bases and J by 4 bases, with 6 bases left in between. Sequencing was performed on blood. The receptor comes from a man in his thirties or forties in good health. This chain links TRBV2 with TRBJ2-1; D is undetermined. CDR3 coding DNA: TGTGCCAGCAGTCTCCTGTACAATGAGCAGTTCTTC. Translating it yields CASSLLYNEQFF.